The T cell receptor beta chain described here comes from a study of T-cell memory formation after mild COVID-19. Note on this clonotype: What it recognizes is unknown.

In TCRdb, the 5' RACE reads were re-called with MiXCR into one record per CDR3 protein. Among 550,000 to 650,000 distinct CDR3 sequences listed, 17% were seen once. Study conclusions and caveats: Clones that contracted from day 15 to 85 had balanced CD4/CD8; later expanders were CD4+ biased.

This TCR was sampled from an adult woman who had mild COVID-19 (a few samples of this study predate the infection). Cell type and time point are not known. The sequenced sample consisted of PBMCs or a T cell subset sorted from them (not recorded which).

In DNA form, the CDR3 reads TGCGCCAGCAGCCCCTTTGGGACAGGTCACGGCTACACCTTC. As protein: CASSPFGTGHGYTF. The chain couples TRBV5-1 to TRBJ1-2, with 8 bases matching TRBD1. This CDR3 is 14 amino acids long. Germline V gene data show CDR1 as SGHRS and CDR2 as YFSETQ. J was trimmed by 8 bases and V by 4 bases; bases with no gene match: 10.